This entry features one T cell receptor (beta chain) sequence. Antigen: not known. The trim removed 0 bases at V and 0 bases at J, leaving 3 bases unmatched. From germline, CDR1 is SGDLS and CDR2 YYNGEE. The CDR3 length is 17 residues. The data belong to a study of cytomegalovirus exposure and HLA in healthy donors. Whole-study results and caveats: Trimming of TCR beta V- and J-genes showed a link, identified in a later analysis, to a missense DCLRE1C variant.

The study ran its PCR with 60 Vbeta and 13 Jbeta primers. The method was immunoSEQ multiplex PCR; TCRdb's version includes in-frame clones alone and lacks a portion of them. The sample gives about 130,000 clones, about 74% of which show up once; 5.5% to 8% is in the top ten. J is TRBJ2-1 and V is TRBV9; 10 bases line up with TRBD2. Sequencing was done on a sample of PBMCs. This TCR was sampled from a male donor in good health and CMV-seronegative. CDR3 in amino acids: CASSVGPSGSSYNEQFF. Written as DNA, the CDR3 is TGTGCCAGCAGCGTAGGTCCTAGCGGGAGCTCCTACAATGAGCAGTTCTTC.